Below, 26 T cell receptor beta chains from the same sample are listed, as sequenced in a study of blood T cell repertoires in COVID-19. The method was immunoSEQ multiplex PCR; TCRdb's version includes in-frame clones alone and lacks a portion of them. The table shows about 250,000 clones, with 80% to 90% occurring only once. The specimen was PBMCs or T cells enriched from blood (not recorded which). Receptor source: a woman between 18 and 30 years old who had recovered from COVID-19.

The chain has TRBV25-1 and TRBJ1-6, with D perhaps TRBD1 (5 bases). The CDR3 extends over 13 amino acids. Germline V gives CDR1 MGHDK, CDR2 SYGVNS. V was shortened by 6 bases and J by 7 bases, with 10 bases between the two germline ends. The CDR3 reads CASSGGYNSPLHF. The CDR3, as DNA: TGTGCCAGCAGCGGGGGGTACAATTCACCCCTCCACTTT.

The rearrangement joins TRBV28 to TRBJ1-6; TRBD1 agrees at 7 bases. This CDR3 has 15 amino acids. Germline V gene lookup returns CDR1 MDHEN and CDR2 SYDVKM. V lost 5 bases to trimming and J lost 4 bases; unmatched junction nucleotides: 5. For the CDR3, the DNA is TGTGCCAGCAGTCGACAGGGAAGTTATAATTCACCCCTCCACTTT. The encoded protein is CASSRQGSYNSPLHF. Drawing the rest from reference TRBV28 and TRBJ1-6, the complete variable domain is DVKVTQSSRYLVKRTGEKVFLECVQDMDHENMFWYRQDPGLGLRLIYFSYDVKMKEKGDIPEGYSVSREKKERFSLILESASTNQTSMYLCASSRQGSYNSPLHFGNGTRLTVT.

The J gene is TRBJ1-1, the V gene TRBV10-3; D gene ambiguous. CDR1 is ENHRY, CDR2 SYGVKD, per germline. The CDR3 length is 13 residues. Trimming cost V 6 bases and J 3 bases, with 11 bases left between them. The CDR3 DNA reads TGTGCCATCAGGGGCGGGGTTGACACTGAAGCTTTCTTT. Translating it yields CAIRGGVDTEAFF.

V is TRBV28 and J is TRBJ1-4; D gene unclear. This CDR3 contains 12 residues. Trimming cost V 7 bases and J 7 bases, with 10 bases left between them. CDR1 and CDR2 (germline): MDHEN, SYDVKM. As DNA, the CDR3 is TGTGCCAGCATGGTCGCAGGTGAAAAACTGTTTTTT. Translated, it gives CASMVAGEKLFF.

This clone appeared once. The V and J genes are TRBV11-2 and TRBJ2-7; D is unresolved. V was clipped by 0 bases and J by 7 bases, with 10 bases between them. The CDR3 covers 13 residues. The V gene's germline CDR1 is SGHAT and CDR2 FQNNGV. CDR3 residues: CASSLDHWREQYF. DNA for the CDR3: TGTGCCAGCAGCTTAGATCATTGGAGAGAGCAGTACTTC.

The J gene is TRBJ2-6, the V gene TRBV2; 7 positions agree with TRBD1. CDR3 length equals 16 residues. V trimming: 4 bases; J trimming: 0 bases; junction bases outside the gene matches: 3. The V gene's germline CDR1 is SNHLY and CDR2 FYNNEI. The DNA of the CDR3 is TGTGCCAGCAGTGGGGACAGAATCTCTGGGGCCAACGTCCTGACTTTC. Translated, it gives CASSGDRISGANVLTF.

The chain combines TRBV24-1 with TRBJ1-2; TRBD1 matches at 10 bases. After removal of 12 bases from V and 8 bases from J, the junction contained 23 bases not matched to a gene. Germline CDR1 is KGHDR and CDR2 is SFDVKD. The CDR3 loop spans 17 amino acids. Here the CDR3 reads CAALLQEGQGPSGGYTF. The CDR3 DNA follows: TGTGCCGCTTTATTGCAAGAGGGACAGGGGCCTTCAGGAGGCTACACCTTC.

In the case of this clone: Other nucleotide sequences from this sample produce the same CDR3. The chain employs TRBV5-1 and TRBJ1-1; D is possibly TRBD1 (6 bases). From germline, CDR1 is SGHRS and CDR2 YFSETQ. The CDR3 has 14 residues. V lost 3 bases to trimming and J lost 4 bases, with 13 bases between them. CDR3 amino acids: CASSSTGLGTEAFF. DNA of the CDR3: TGCGCCAGCAGCTCTACAGGGTTGGGCACTGAAGCTTTCTTT.

J is TRBJ1-1 and V is TRBV5-1; 10 bases line up with TRBD1. Germline V gene sequence: CDR1 SGHRS, CDR2 YFSETQ. V lost 3 bases and J lost 1; bases outside the gene matches: 6. The CDR3 loop spans 16 amino acids. DNA for the CDR3: TGCGCCAGCAGCTACGGGACAGGGGAAAAGAACACTGAAGCTTTCTTT. Translating gives CASSYGTGEKNTEAFF.

The chain uses TRBV6-5 and TRBJ1-2, with 9 bases that match TRBD1. There are 15 residues in the CDR3. With 2 bases clipped from V and 5 bases from J, the junction kept 6 bases outside the gene matches. Per germline, CDR1 MNHEY and CDR2 SVGAGI. The CDR3 protein is CASSYRGTGNYGYTF. Here the CDR3 DNA reads TGTGCCAGCAGTTACCGCGGGACAGGGAATTATGGCTACACCTTC.

This sequence joins TRBV9 and TRBJ2-2, with 10 bases fitting TRBD2. Trimming removed 2 bases from V and 6 bases from J; junction bases left unmatched: 7. The V gene's germline CDR1 is SGDLS and CDR2 YYNGEE. The CDR3 runs to 16 residues. This CDR3 is CASSVGGLATAGELFF. The CDR3 DNA reads as TGTGCCAGCAGCGTTGGGGGACTAGCGACTGCCGGGGAGCTGTTTTTT.

The chain uses TRBV6-5 and TRBJ1-1; D is unclear. The V and J ends lost 5 bases and 0 bases respectively, with 10 bases between them. Per the germline V gene, CDR1 is MNHEY and CDR2 is SVGAGI. This CDR3 has 14 amino acids. The CDR3 here is CASSPQRMNTEAFF. CDR3 DNA sequence: TGTGCCAGCAGTCCCCAGCGCATGAACACTGAAGCTTTCTTT.

The rearrangement uses TRBV7-3 and TRBJ1-1, with D unclear. CDR3 size: 13 residues. Per germline, CDR1 SGHTA and CDR2 FQGTGA. Trimming removed 1 base from V and 3 bases from J, with 6 bases in between. CDR3 in DNA: TGTGCCAGCAGCTTAATTCGGGACACTGAAGCTTTCTTT. Protein product: CASSLIRDTEAFF.

As DNA, the CDR3 is TGTGCCAGCAGCGAAAGTAGCGGGAGGTACCAAGAGACCCAGTACTTC. This encodes CASSESSGRYQETQYF. The gene calls are TRBV9 and TRBJ2-5; 10 nucleotides line up with TRBD2. Germline CDR1 reads SGDLS; CDR2 reads YYNGEE. V was pared by 3 bases and J by 0 bases, with 5 bases of the junction left unmatched. The CDR3 spans 16 residues.

The J gene is TRBJ1-2, the V gene TRBV5-8; 8 bases align to TRBD1. J lost 14 bases, V lost 4 bases, and 4 bases had no gene match. The CDR3 contains 10 residues. The germline V gene encodes CDR1 SGHTS and CDR2 YDEGEE. The CDR3 region is CASSQGAKTF. The DNA of the CDR3 is TGTGCCAGCAGCCAGGGGGCTAAGACCTTC.

The chain joins TRBV7-3 to TRBJ1-2; a possible D gene is TRBD1 (5 bases). CDR1 and CDR2 (germline): SGHTA, FQGTGA. This CDR3 has 14 residues. Trimming took off 5 bases at V and 6 bases at J, with 16 bases between the two ends. This CDR3 reads CASSPGGGVHGYTF. In DNA form, the CDR3 reads TGTGCCAGCAGCCCCGGGGGGGGTGTACATGGCTACACCTTC.

The rearrangement links TRBV2 to TRBJ2-1, with 9 bases fitting TRBD1. Germline V gene lookup returns CDR1 SNHLY and CDR2 FYNNEI. The CDR3 has 15 residues. J gave up 2 bases and V 4 bases, and 3 bases lay outside the gene matches. DNA of the CDR3: TGTGCCAGCAGTGCCGGGACAGGGACCTACAATGAGCAGTTCTTC. It encodes CASSAGTGTYNEQFF.

V gene TRBV4-1 combines with J gene TRBJ1-4, with 7 nucleotides matching TRBD1. J gave up 8 bases and V 0 bases, and 6 bases lay outside the gene matches. The CDR3 sequence is 15 residues long. Germline V gene sequence: CDR1 MGHRA, CDR2 YSYEKL. The CDR3 DNA follows: TGCGCCAGCAGCCAAGATGAGAACAGGGGAGAAAAACTGTTTTTT. Translation gives CASSQDENRGEKLFF.

The chain's CDR3 is CASSSEAGLWDYGYTF. Written as DNA, the CDR3 is TGTGCCAGCTCTTCGGAGGCAGGCCTATGGGACTATGGCTACACCTTC. The chain uses TRBV9 and TRBJ1-2, with no clear D. The V end lost 7 bases, the J end lost 3 bases, and 22 bases lay between the germline ends. This CDR3 contains 16 residues. Germline CDR1 SGDLS, CDR2 YYNGEE.

This clone was picked up a small number of times. The chain links TRBV4-1 to TRBJ1-1; possible D gene TRBD1, 5 bases. The length of the CDR3 is 14 residues. Germline loops: CDR1 MGHRA, CDR2 YSYEKL. The V end was cut by 3 bases, the J end by 1 base, with 9 bases between. The CDR3 DNA follows: TGCGCCAGCAGCCACGACGGGGGGAACACTGAAGCTTTCTTT. Residues: CASSHDGGNTEAFF.

CDR3: CASSLGTGGEQFF. CDR3 sequence (DNA): TGTGCCAGCAGTTTAGGGACAGGGGGTGAGCAGTTCTTC. The chain recombines TRBV27 with TRBJ2-1; 11 bases are a match to TRBD1. V trimming: 2 bases; J trimming: 9 bases; junction bases outside the gene matches: 0. Germline V lookup: CDR1 MNHEY, CDR2 SMNVEV (reference sequence). The CDR3 is 13 residues long.

The V call is TRBV7-9, the J call TRBJ1-2; 7 nucleotides align to TRBD1. The CDR3 totals 12 residues. Trimming removed 4 bases from V and 7 bases from J; junction bases left unmatched: 3. CDR1 and CDR2 from the germline V gene are SEHNR and FQNEAQ (reference sequence). The CDR3 nucleotides are TGTGCCAGCAGCTCCACAGGGGCTGGCTACACCTTC. Protein sequence: CASSSTGAGYTF.

The rearrangement uses TRBV5-1 and TRBJ2-6; maybe TRBD1 (5 bases). The CDR3 length is 17 residues. CDR1 and CDR2 (germline): SGHRS, YFSETQ. V dropped 5 bases and J dropped 0 bases, with 15 bases sitting between them. The CDR3 DNA reads TGCGCCAGCAGACAGGCTCATACCCTCTCTGGGGCCAACGTCCTGACTTTC. This gives the protein CASRQAHTLSGANVLTF.

The chain employs TRBV6-1 and TRBJ1-3, with D possibly TRBD1 on 5 matching bases. The germline V gene has CDR1 MNHNS and CDR2 SASEGT. The CDR3 has 13 residues. Between the trimmed V and J ends, which lost 3 bases and 2 bases, there was a span of 5 bases. The CDR3 nucleotides read TGTGCCAGCAGTGAGGGGCCTGGAAACACCATATATTTT. Translation: CASSEGPGNTIYF.

This clone was seen once. The rearrangement uses TRBV19 and TRBJ1-2; 8 bases align to TRBD1. This CDR3 spans 15 amino acids. Trimming removed 7 bases from V and 5 bases from J; junction bases left unmatched: 12. Germline loops: CDR1 LNHDA, CDR2 SQIVND (reference sequence). This CDR3 is CASNPSTGDIYGYTF. The DNA for the CDR3 is TGTGCCAGTAACCCGTCGACAGGGGATATATATGGCTACACCTTC.

This clone occurred a few times. The V and J genes are TRBV5-8 and TRBJ2-6, with a possible D match to TRBD1 (6 bases). CDR3 size: 15 residues. Trimming cost V 4 bases and J 4 bases, with 12 bases left between them. The germline CDR1 and CDR2 sequences are SGHTS and YDEGEE. The CDR3 region is CASSLPGVGANVLTF. The DNA of the CDR3 is TGTGCCAGCAGCCTTCCAGGGGTCGGGGCCAACGTCCTGACTTTC.